A selection of T cell receptor beta chains follows, all from one sample in a study of long-term antiretroviral therapy in people with HIV. Assay: immunoSEQ multiplex PCR; the TCRdb copy retains only in-frame clones and omits some. The table shows some 28,000 clones, with nearly 95% occurring only once. This specimen was unsorted PBMCs, taken about 6.6 years after starting antiretroviral therapy. The receptors come from a man in his thirties or forties with HIV. The CDR3 runs from the conserved cysteine through the conserved F or W. A D gene is named only where the DNA matches it firmly. Part of the rows lack a size; the others show once, few, many or a class for expanded clones.

d_call clone_size j_call v_call cdr3_aa cdr3_nt
TRBD2 - TRBJ2-7 TRBV10-2 CASSVRTSNHEQYF TGCGCCAGCAGTGTCCGGACTAGTAACCACGAGCAGTACTTC
TRBD1 - TRBJ1-5 TRBV6-1 CASSGGQGSYSNQPQHF TGTGCCAGCAGTGGGGGACAGGGATCCTATAGCAATCAGCCCCAGCATTTT
TRBD1 - TRBJ2-1 TRBV10-3 CAISELTFRGRNEQFF TGTGCCATCAGTGAACTGACGTTCAGGGGGCGGAATGAGCAGTTCTTC
TRBD2 - TRBJ2-3 TRBV4-1 CASSQGGTSETGGTQYF TGCGCCAGCAGCCAAGGCGGGACTAGCGAGACGGGAGGTACGCAGTATTTT
- - TRBJ2-5 TRBV18 CASSPRQQETQYF TGTGCCAGCTCACCTAGGCAGCAAGAGACCCAGTACTTC
- - TRBJ2-2 TRBV10-3 CAITPTGTGELFF TGTGCCATCACACCGACTGGGACCGGGGAGCTGTTTTTT
TRBD1 - TRBJ2-2 TRBV10-3 CAMDREPTPTGQGTNTGELFF TGTGCCATGGACAGGGAACCAACACCGACCGGACAGGGAACCAACACCGGGGAGCTGTTTTTT
TRBD1 - TRBJ2-7 TRBV13 CASSPPGQGAYEQYF TGTGCCAGCAGCCCGCCGGGACAGGGGGCCTACGAGCAGTACTTC
TRBD1 - TRBJ2-7 TRBV7-3 CASSSLKSSGTGDYYEQYF TGTGCCAGCAGCTCCCTAAAAAGTTCCGGGACAGGAGATTACTACGAGCAGTACTTC
- few TRBJ2-3 TRBV5-1 CASSHAVDTQYF TGCGCCAGCAGCCACGCGGTCGATACGCAGTATTTT
TRBD2 - TRBJ2-2 TRBV7-3 CASSLNQRGAPGELFF TGTGCCAGCAGCTTAAACCAGCGGGGCGCCCCCGGGGAGCTGTTTTTT
- - TRBJ1-2 TRBV9 CASSVGHAEGYTF TGTGCCAGCAGCGTAGGGCATGCGGAGGGCTACACCTTC
TRBD1 - TRBJ1-5 TRBV2 CASNRQGNQPQHF TGTGCCAGCAATCGACAGGGGAATCAGCCCCAGCATTTT
TRBD2 once TRBJ2-7 TRBV6-6 CASSYLLAGGSYEQYF TGTGCCAGCAGTTACTTACTAGCGGGAGGTTCCTACGAGCAGTACTTC
- once TRBJ2-7 TRBV5-1 CASSWGQDYEQYF TGCGCCAGCAGCTGGGGACAAGACTACGAGCAGTACTTC
- - TRBJ1-1 TRBV2 CASTDGRGRVAEAFF TGTGCCAGCACGGATGGCAGGGGCCGTGTCGCTGAAGCTTTCTTT
TRBD1 - TRBJ1-4 TRBV15 CATSREGTGANEKLFF TGTGCCACCAGCAGAGAGGGGACAGGGGCTAATGAAAAACTGTTTTTT
- once TRBJ2-7 TRBV6-5 CASRRGTAYEQYF TGTGCCAGCCGGAGGGGGACAGCCTACGAGCAGTACTTC
- - TRBJ1-1 TRBV11-1 CASSLGSSVTEAFF TGTGCCAGCAGCTTAGGGAGCTCGGTCACTGAAGCTTTCTTT
TRBD2 - TRBJ2-7 TRBV27 CASRSLEAGVYEQYF TGTGCCAGCAGGTCCCTTGAGGCGGGAGTGTACGAGCAGTACTTC
- - TRBJ2-3 TRBV11-2 CASSLLGTSTDTQYF TGTGCCAGCAGCTTACTGGGGACCAGCACAGATACGCAGTATTTT
- - TRBJ1-3 TRBV7-9 CASRSTAFSGNTIYF TGTGCCAGCAGGTCTACAGCTTTCTCTGGAAACACCATATATTTT
TRBD1 - TRBJ1-5 TRBV30 CAWSVQGTGGSSNQPQHF TGTGCCTGGAGTGTACAAGGGACAGGGGGAAGCAGCAATCAGCCCCAGCATTTT
- - TRBJ1-2 TRBV4-3 CASSPPGGQPYGYTF TGCGCCAGCAGCCCTCCCGGGGGGCAGCCCTATGGCTACACCTTC
- - TRBJ2-3 TRBV7-2 CASRGTQAVNTQYF TGTGCCAGCAGGGGGACCCAAGCGGTAAATACGCAGTATTTT
- - TRBJ1-3 TRBV13 CASSPTGYGNTIYF TGTGCCAGCAGCCCTACAGGGTACGGAAACACCATATATTTT
TRBD1 - TRBJ1-1 TRBV15 CATTETGRDTEAFF TGTGCCACCACCGAGACAGGGAGGGACACTGAAGCTTTCTTT
- - TRBJ1-5 TRBV20-1 CSAKGQPQHF TGCAGTGCTAAGGGTCAGCCCCAGCATTTT
TRBD1 - TRBJ1-6 TRBV2 CASSQGTGTNVHF TGTGCCAGCAGCCAGGGGACAGGGACTAATGTCCACTTT
- - TRBJ1-6 TRBV10-3 CAITLDLYNSPLHF TGTGCCATCACCCTGGACCTGTATAATTCACCCCTCCACTTT
TRBD2 - TRBJ2-1 TRBV9 CASSVGSGTSYNEQFF TGTGCCAGCAGCGTAGGGAGCGGGACCTCCTACAATGAGCAGTTCTTC